Sequencing of this T cell receptor beta chain was carried out in a study of T cells in Graves' hyperthyroidism and ophthalmopathy. General study results and limits: Blood samples included most of the expanded thyroid clonotypes exceeding 0.001.

Template material for amplifying TCR beta CDR3 regions consisted of RNA transcripts. HTBI primers were the set used in a first-round RT-PCR of the TCR CDR3. TCRdb reanalysed the multiplex PCR reads using MiXCR and keeps one entry per CDR3 protein. The sample has about 600,000 distinct CDR3 sequences, 16% seen once. Only a few counts were recorded for this clonotype. Its antigen is undetermined. This could be a read error, since a much larger clone is one nucleotide away. Individuals with ophthalmopathy presented a Clinical Activity Score of at least 3, a NOSPECS grade of at least 4 and a duration under 3 months. Uncontrolled infection, other autoimmune disease, pregnancy or lactation excluded patients. The source of the PBMCs was around 10 ml of fresh peripheral blood. The receptor was derived from a middle-aged woman with Graves' ophthalmopathy. The sample comprised blood.

In DNA, the CDR3 is TGTGTCAGCAGTTTATCTCGGATGGGAATGCGGGGCTTCTATGGCTACACCTTC. As protein: CVSSLSRMGMRGFYGYTF. The chain has TRBV27 and TRBJ1-2; D is perhaps TRBD1 (5 bases). In germline, CDR1 is MNHEY, CDR2 SMNVEV (reference sequence). The CDR3 totals 18 residues.